Listed here are 18 T cell receptor beta chains from one sample, sequenced in a study of T cell responses to AZD1222 COVID-19 vaccine. The data were produced by immunoSEQ multiplex PCR, yet TCRdb's version contains in-frame clones alone and is incomplete. The table has 80,000 or so clones, approximately 90% seen once. The specimen was peripheral blood, collected 28 days after the second AZD1222 dose. The receptors originated from an adult who received the AZD1222 COVID-19 vaccine.

The chain has TRBV7-9 and TRBJ2-1; D unclear. The CDR3 is made up of 11 amino acids. Trimming pared 9 bases from V and 6 bases from J, leaving 9 bases between. CDR1 and CDR2 from the germline V gene are SEHNR and FQNEAQ (reference sequence). This chain's CDR3 is CASNVGNEQFF. The CDR3 DNA reads as TGTGCCAGTAACGTGGGCAATGAGCAGTTCTTC.

This clone has just a few counts. CDR3 amino acids: CASSWQGHGRSPLHF. CDR3 nucleotide sequence: TGTGCCAGCAGTTGGCAGGGACACGGTCGTTCACCCCTCCACTTT. This sequence joins TRBV6-5 and TRBJ1-6; D may be TRBD1 (6 bases). Germline V gene data show CDR1 as MNHEY and CDR2 as SVGAGI. CDR3 size: 15 residues. V was shortened by 4 bases and J by 9 bases, with 16 bases between the two germline ends.

The chain has TRBV7-6 and TRBJ2-7; 9 bases agree with TRBD2. Germline V gene lookup returns CDR1 SGHVS and CDR2 FNYEAQ. Trimming at V came to 2 bases and at J to 0 bases, leaving 2 bases not matched to a gene. The CDR3 length is 15 residues. As DNA, the CDR3 is TGTGCCAGCAGCTTATTAGCGGGGGACTCCTACGAGCAGTACTTC. This gives the protein CASSLLAGDSYEQYF.

The chain uses TRBV5-5 and TRBJ1-5; D gene unclear. This CDR3 contains 13 residues. Trimming shortened V by 5 bases and J by 8 bases, and 14 bases separated the two germline ends. Germline loops: CDR1 SGHKS, CDR2 YYEKEE (reference sequence). CDR3: CASSPDRVEPQHF. CDR3 bases: TGTGCCAGCAGTCCTGACCGGGTAGAGCCCCAGCATTTT. Variable domain in full (rest from reference TRBV5-5 and TRBJ1-5): DAGVTQSPTHLIKTRGQQVTLRCSPISGHKSVSWYQQVLGQGPQFIFQYYEKEERGRGNFPDRFSARQFPNYSSELNVNALLLGDSALYLCASSPDRVEPQHFGDGTRLSIL.

This chain connects TRBV7-6 to TRBJ1-4; D might be TRBD1 (6 bases). Germline V gene data show CDR1 as SGHVS and CDR2 as FNYEAQ. V lost 5 bases and J 11 bases, leaving 21 bases between the germline ends. There are 15 residues in the CDR3. Written as DNA, the CDR3 is TGTGCCAGCAGCAATGACAGGCGACGAATGGGCAAACTGTTTTTT. It translates to CASSNDRRRMGKLFF.

V usage is TRBV15 and J usage is TRBJ1-3; no definite D call. The CDR3 consists of 19 residues. Looked up from germline, CDR1 is LNHNV and CDR2 is YYDKDF (reference sequence). The ends were cut back, 0 bases at V and 2 bases at J, with 20 bases in the middle. CDR3 in DNA: TGTGCCACCAGCAGAGATGGATCCAGGCGCCGAATTACTGGAAACACCATATATTTT. Its translation: CATSRDGSRRRITGNTIYF.

The rearrangement joins TRBV19 to TRBJ1-5; TRBD1 is a possible D gene (6 bases). CDR1 and CDR2 (germline): LNHDA, SQIVND (reference sequence). Trimming removed 3 bases from V and 5 bases from J, with 11 bases in between. The CDR3 length is 14 residues. This CDR3 is CASSIQGPHQPQHF. The CDR3, as DNA: TGTGCCAGTAGTATCCAGGGGCCCCATCAGCCCCAGCATTTT.

This sequence joins TRBV3-1 (or the pseudogene TRBV3-2) and TRBJ2-1; TRBD2 aligns across 7 bases. The CDR3 runs 16 residues. Per the germline V gene, CDR1 is LGHDT and CDR2 is YNNKEL (reference sequence). With V trimmed by 4 bases and J by 5 bases, 11 bases remained unmatched. CDR3 sequence (DNA): TGTGCCAGCAGCCGTTTATCCGGGACTACCAACAATGAGCAGTTCTTC. Protein product: CASSRLSGTTNNEQFF.

The rearrangement joins TRBV5-4 to TRBJ2-2; unclear D gene. The V end lost 2 bases, the J end lost 7 bases, and 18 bases lay between the germline ends. This CDR3 has 16 amino acids. CDR1 and CDR2 from the germline V gene are SGHNT and YYREEE (reference sequence). CDR3 region: CASSLKFRSGGGELFF. As DNA, the CDR3 is TGTGCCAGCAGCTTAAAGTTCCGGTCGGGCGGCGGGGAGCTGTTTTTT.

The V and J genes are TRBV10-2 and TRBJ2-1, with D unclear. V was shortened by 3 bases and J by 7 bases, with 10 bases between the two germline ends. Germline-derived CDR1 and CDR2 are WSHSY and SAAADI. CDR3 size: 13 residues. CDR3 sequence: CASSEGMANEQFF. CDR3 DNA: TGCGCCAGCAGTGAAGGGATGGCGAATGAGCAGTTCTTC.

The V gene is TRBV19, the J gene TRBJ1-3, with no clear D. Deletions cut 5 bases from V and 8 bases from J, with 19 bases between. Per germline, CDR1 LNHDA and CDR2 SQIVND (reference sequence). The CDR3 totals 15 residues. Here the CDR3 reads CASSAEDLGGDTIYF. The CDR3 region has the DNA TGTGCCAGTAGTGCCGAGGACCTAGGAGGAGACACCATATATTTT.

This rearrangement joins TRBV19 to TRBJ2-1; the match to TRBD1 covers 10 bases. Germline V gene lookup returns CDR1 LNHDA and CDR2 SQIVND (reference sequence). The CDR3 extends over 14 amino acids. V dropped 8 bases and J dropped 8; count of bases not matched to a gene: 9. This CDR3 is CASRDRGRTYEQFF. The DNA for the CDR3 is TGTGCCAGTCGCGACAGGGGGCGAACGTATGAGCAGTTCTTC.

The V gene is TRBV7-8, the J gene TRBJ1-5; TRBD1 aligns across 10 bases. V lost 5 bases, J lost 0 bases, and 7 bases stayed unmatched. Per the germline V gene, CDR1 is SGHVS and CDR2 is FQNEAQ. The CDR3 runs to 17 residues. The CDR3 loop reads CASSLWTGGYSNQPQHF. Here the CDR3 DNA reads TGTGCCAGCAGCCTTTGGACAGGGGGGTATAGCAATCAGCCCCAGCATTTT.

The J gene is TRBJ2-7, the V gene TRBV12-3 or TRBV12-4; unclear D gene. V lost 5 bases and J 2 bases, leaving 7 bases between the germline ends. This CDR3 comprises 12 residues. CDR3 DNA: TGTGCCAGCAGTGGTGGGCCCTACGAGCAGTACTTC. Protein: CASSGGPYEQYF.

This clone appeared once. This CDR3 reads CASSRDTRPETQYF. CDR3 DNA: TGTGCCAGCAGCCGAGACACCCGGCCGGAGACCCAGTACTTC. The V gene is TRBV5-4, the J gene TRBJ2-5; D call uncertain. Trimming removed 4 bases from V and 5 bases from J, with 15 bases in between. Germline V gene lookup returns CDR1 SGHNT and CDR2 YYREEE (reference sequence). The CDR3 contains 14 residues.

This chain links TRBV4-1 with TRBJ1-1; D gene ambiguous. V lost 1 base, J lost 4 bases, and 13 bases lay in between. Germline V gives CDR1 MGHRA, CDR2 YSYEKL. This CDR3 comprises 15 residues. The CDR3 reads CASSQGAEMGTEAFF. Written as DNA, the CDR3 is TGCGCCAGCAGCCAAGGTGCAGAGATGGGCACTGAAGCTTTCTTT.

This rearrangement joins TRBV19 to TRBJ1-1; D perhaps matches TRBD1 (6 bases). CDR3 size: 15 residues. Deletions cut 3 bases from V and 0 bases from J, with 11 bases between. Looked up from germline, CDR1 is LNHDA and CDR2 is SQIVND (reference sequence). The DNA of the CDR3 is TGTGCCAGTAGTATTAAAGGACAGTTGAACACTGAAGCTTTCTTT. Protein product: CASSIKGQLNTEAFF.

The chain couples TRBV27 to TRBJ2-3, with unresolved D. Germline V CDR1 and CDR2: MNHEY, SMNVEV (reference sequence). Trimming removed 4 bases at V and 2 bases at J, with 16 bases between. This CDR3 spans 16 amino acids. The DNA of the CDR3 is TGTGCCAGCAGTTCCCATGACCTGAGGACCACAGATACGCAGTATTTT. This codes for CASSSHDLRTTDTQYF.